The T cell receptor (beta chain) described here comes from a study of vaccination and CD4 T cells after COVID-19. Study information: Control cultures were given a CEFX pool, an HIV-1 Nef pool, or no peptide.

The treatment denotes: roughly 11-day PBMC culture with coronavirus spike peptide pools or control peptides (ViraFEST assay). On days 3 and 7, half the medium was swapped for fresh IL-2-containing medium. Trimming stripped 3 bases from V and 1 base from J, with 9 bases between. CDR3 length: 14 residues. In germline, CDR1 is SGHTA, CDR2 FQGNSA. General study results and limits: Within the convalescent patients, spike mono-reactivity was found in 304 of 307 vaccine-specific clones.

The study sequenced cultured CD4+ T cell DNA using the Oncomine TCR Beta short-read assay. From cultured CD4+ T cells, genomic DNA was extracted. TCRdb passed the PCR reads through MiXCR, listing each CDR3 protein once. The repertoire consists of approximately 13,000 distinct CDR3 sequences, with under 65% occurring once and the leading ten covering around a sixth. Regarding this clonotype: Its antigen remains unidentified.

V gene TRBV7-2 combines with J gene TRBJ2-5; D not certain. The origin of this receptor is a human donor who had recovered from COVID-19. The sample was CD4+ T cells from blood, cultured in vitro. The CDR3 region is CASSFSRSQETQYF. CDR3 sequence (DNA): TGTGCCAGCAGCTTCTCGCGGTCCCAAGAGACCCAGTACTTC. Together with reference TRBV7-2 and TRBJ2-5, the CDR3 gives the full variable domain: GAGVSQSPSNKVTEKGKDVELRCDPISGHTALYWYRQSLGQGLEFLIYFQGNSAPDKSGLPSDRFSAERTGGSVSTLTIQRTQQEDSAVYLCASSFSRSQETQYFGPGTRLLVL.